Detailed here is one T cell receptor beta chain. Its antigen is still unknown. This entry is derived from a study of human T cells and chemical hapten exposure. Overall study: 2% DPC applied to an approximately 2 cm by approximately 2 cm arm area sensitized donors. Patch tests delivered 0.01% DPC to the upper back and were evaluated at 6 days.

Described time point: patch test 1, 2 weeks after DPC sensitization. As to treatment: therapeutic diphenylcyclopropenone sensitization with weekly scalp DPC. Study-wide results and caveats: TCRs at a frequency above 1 in 1000 stayed unchanged with DPC sensitization. Expanded TCRs grouped into significantly more large CDR3 similarity clusters than controls produced.

A single record per CDR3 protein comes from TCRdb applying MiXCR to the RACE reads. The sample yields some 350,000 distinct CDR3 sequences, under 8% seen once. This clonotype was obtained from a woman aged 18 to 35 with alopecia areata. Some clones in this sample may be carry-over from other donors' samples. The sample here was whole blood, taken in connection with sensitization to the hapten diphenylcyclopropenone (DPC).

The CDR3 region has the DNA TGCAGCGTCAAGGGCCTTAACACTGAAGCTTTCTTT. Its protein is CSVKGLNTEAFF. The chain combines TRBV29-1 with TRBJ1-1; D gene uncertain. From germline, CDR1 is SQVTM and CDR2 ANQGSEA. The CDR3 totals 12 residues. The V end lost 6 bases, the J end lost 2 bases, and 10 bases lay between the germline ends.